The 21 T cell receptor beta chains reported below all come from one sample, sequenced in a study of T cell responses to AZD1222 COVID-19 vaccine (dated by TCRdb to the early 2020s). Libraries were made using the immunoSEQ multiplex PCR assay. Not all clones reach the TCRdb copy of this immuneACCESS table, which keeps in-frame sequences only. Checked studies attribute under half of the gap to unresolved V genes and leave the rest unexplained. The sample records roughly 95,000 clones, 88% of which are singletons. The ten largest clones represent less than 3.5% of the sample. This sample's time point label indicates: baseline before first vaccination. This sample comprised peripheral blood, obtained on day 0 of AZD1222 vaccination. These receptors were obtained from an adult in good health.

V and J are TRBV11-2 and TRBJ2-2; possibly TRBD2 for D (5 bases). This CDR3 spans 14 amino acids. Trimming shortened V by 1 base and J by 7 bases, and 10 bases separated the two germline ends. Germline V gives CDR1 SGHAT, CDR2 FQNNGV. CDR3 protein: CASSLVGVRGELFF. The CDR3 nucleotides are TGTGCCAGCAGCTTAGTCGGGGTGCGCGGGGAGCTGTTTTTT.

CDR3 sequence reads: CASSRQGGNTIYF. CDR3 nucleotides: TGTGCCAGCAGCCGACAGGGAGGGAACACCATATATTTT. The chain has TRBV14 and TRBJ1-3; 7 positions match TRBD1. Germline CDR1 is SGHDN and CDR2 is FVKESK. This CDR3 is built from 13 residues. Germline trimming cut 4 bases from V and 7 bases from J; bases unmatched to any gene: 4.

The chain links TRBV4-1 to TRBJ1-2, with D possibly matching TRBD1 (6 bases). The CDR3 runs to 17 residues. CDR1 MGHRA and CDR2 YSYEKL come from the germline V gene. Trimming stripped 1 base from V and 0 bases from J, with 15 bases between. The CDR3 DNA sequence: TGCGCCAGCAGCCAAGTACTCGGACAGTTTTCTAACTATGGCTACACCTTC. As protein: CASSQVLGQFSNYGYTF.

The genes are TRBV28 and TRBJ2-3; 10 bases are shared with TRBD2. This CDR3 is built from 16 residues. Trimming took 7 bases from V and 4 from J; bases not matched to a gene: 11. Germline lookup yields CDR1 MDHEN and CDR2 SYDVKM. CDR3 in DNA: TGTGCCAGCACTCAAAGCGGGAGGGCCTCCCCAGATACGCAGTATTTT. It encodes CASTQSGRASPDTQYF.

The chain joins TRBV4-2 to TRBJ2-7, with TRBD2 matching 11 bases. This CDR3 has 16 amino acids. Germline V CDR1 and CDR2: LGHNA, YNFKEQ. The J segment lost 6 bases and the V segment lost 3 bases, leaving 10 bases of the junction unmatched. The CDR3 protein is CASSHVTSGSVGEQYF. CDR3 nucleotide sequence: TGTGCCAGCAGCCACGTAACTAGCGGGAGTGTGGGCGAGCAGTACTTC.

The rearrangement joins TRBV28 to TRBJ1-4; no reliable D call. Germline-derived CDR1 and CDR2 are MDHEN and SYDVKM. Trimming took 3 bases from V and 8 from J, leaving 7 bases between them. The CDR3 extends over 12 amino acids. The CDR3 sequence: CASSFGVEKLFF. Written as DNA, the CDR3 is TGTGCCAGCAGTTTCGGGGTGGAAAAACTGTTTTTT.

CDR3 DNA: TGTGCCAGCAATCCAGGTAGCTCCTACAATGAGCAGTTCTTC. Encoded protein: CASNPGSSYNEQFF. This chain joins TRBV28 and TRBJ2-1; D gene ambiguous. CDR3 length: 14 residues. Germline V lookup: CDR1 MDHEN, CDR2 SYDVKM. V shed 7 bases and J shed 0 bases, with 10 bases lying between them.

The V call is TRBV6-5, the J call TRBJ1-5, with D possibly being TRBD1 (6 bases). The CDR3 totals 15 residues. Looked up from germline, CDR1 is MNHEY and CDR2 is SVGAGI. The V and J ends lost 4 bases and 0 bases respectively, with 10 bases between them. As DNA, the CDR3 is TGTGCCAGCAGTTTAGGGGGTTATAGCAATCAGCCCCAGCATTTT. Its protein product is CASSLGGYSNQPQHF.

The chain has TRBV27 and TRBJ1-6; no reliable D call. CDR3 size: 15 residues. Germline lookup yields CDR1 MNHEY and CDR2 SMNVEV (reference sequence). The V gene lost 8 bases and the J gene lost 0 bases, with 11 bases spanning the gap. The CDR3 region is CASQFRSSYNSPLHF. The CDR3 coding sequence is TGTGCCAGCCAGTTCCGGAGCTCCTATAATTCACCCCTCCACTTT.

This clone is a singleton in its sample. The V gene is TRBV7-9, the J gene TRBJ1-1, with D hard to call. The CDR3 covers 16 residues. Trimming left V 1 base short and J 1 base short, with 13 bases between. Germline V gene data show CDR1 as SEHNR and CDR2 as FQNEAQ (reference sequence). Here the CDR3 reads CASSLGLGQANTEAFF. In DNA form, the CDR3 reads TGTGCCAGCAGCTTAGGTCTTGGTCAAGCGAACACTGAAGCTTTCTTT.

The rearrangement joins TRBV27 to TRBJ2-1; TRBD1 might be the D (5 bases). With 2 bases removed from V and 2 bases from J, the gap between germline ends came to 7 bases. Germline V gene data show CDR1 as MNHEY and CDR2 as SMNVEV (reference sequence). CDR3 length: 14 amino acids. CDR3 protein: CASSLAGPYNEQFF. The DNA of the CDR3 is TGTGCCAGCAGTTTAGCAGGGCCCTACAATGAGCAGTTCTTC.

The V call is TRBV10-1, the J call TRBJ2-1; 8 positions match TRBD2. Germline CDR1 and CDR2: WNHNN and SYGVQD (reference sequence). The CDR3 loop spans 13 amino acids. Trimming cost V 6 bases and J 9 bases; bases outside gene matches: 7. The CDR3 sequence is CASSGGRWGEQFF. Here the CDR3 DNA reads TGCGCCAGCAGCGGCGGGAGGTGGGGTGAGCAGTTCTTC.

The chain recombines TRBV4-2 with TRBJ1-5; D gene unclear. Trimming took 1 base from V and 0 from J, leaving 25 bases between them. The CDR3 is 21 amino acids. Germline V gene data show CDR1 as LGHNA and CDR2 as YNFKEQ. The CDR3 region is CASSQVAGSAHYPSSNQPQHF. The CDR3 nucleotides read TGTGCCAGCAGCCAAGTCGCAGGTAGCGCTCACTACCCGTCTAGCAATCAGCCCCAGCATTTT.

The V and J genes are TRBV7-3 and TRBJ2-6; D might be TRBD1 (6 bases). Deletions cut 1 base from V and 2 bases from J, with 12 bases between. The CDR3 is 17 amino acids. Germline assignment: CDR1 SGHTA and CDR2 FQGTGA. In nucleotides, the CDR3 is TGTGCCAGCAGCTTAAATACAGGGTTTCCTGGGGCCAACGTCCTGACTTTC. This sequence encodes CASSLNTGFPGANVLTF.

The V and J genes are TRBV9 and TRBJ2-3; tentative D call: TRBD2 (5 bases). This CDR3 comprises 15 residues. The V end was cut by 0 bases, the J end by 4 bases, with 12 bases between. The V gene's germline CDR1 is SGDLS and CDR2 YYNGEE. The CDR3 protein is CASSVASEGADTQYF. CDR3 sequence (DNA): TGTGCCAGCAGCGTAGCTTCCGAGGGAGCAGATACGCAGTATTTT.

Only one count was recorded for this clone. The J gene is TRBJ2-3, the V gene TRBV27; 11 positions agree with TRBD2. Trimming removed 9 bases from V and 2 bases from J; junction bases left unmatched: 7. In germline, CDR1 is MNHEY, CDR2 SMNVEV (reference sequence). The CDR3 totals 15 residues. The CDR3 loop reads CASKNSGRVTDTQYF. Written as DNA, the CDR3 is TGTGCCAGTAAAAATAGCGGGAGGGTCACAGATACGCAGTATTTT.

CDR3 coding DNA: TGTGCCAGCAGCGCGGGACTAGCGGCGAACACCGGGGAGCTGTTTTTT. Residues: CASSAGLAANTGELFF. This rearrangement joins TRBV11-2 to TRBJ2-2; 11 bases align to TRBD2. The junction had 2 bases not matched to a gene; V was cut back by 5 bases and J by 0 bases. The CDR3 covers 16 residues. Germline CDR1 is SGHAT and CDR2 is FQNNGV.

The chain recombines TRBV27 with TRBJ2-7; a weak D match, TRBD1 (5 bases). The germline V and J ends were trimmed by 5 bases and 0 bases, with 14 bases remaining between them. CDR1 is MNHEY and CDR2 is SMNVEV in the germline V gene (reference sequence). There are 15 residues in the CDR3. The CDR3 DNA is TGTGCCAGCAGTCCAAGGGGCTTCGGCTCCTACGAGCAGTACTTC. This encodes CASSPRGFGSYEQYF.

The CDR3: CASSLTSGSSYEQYF. DNA for the CDR3: TGTGCCAGCAGCCTCACTAGCGGGAGCTCCTACGAGCAGTACTTC. The chain couples TRBV3-1 (or the pseudogene TRBV3-2) to TRBJ2-7; 11 nucleotides line up with TRBD2. J lost 0 bases, V lost 4 bases, and 2 bases had no gene match. CDR3 length equals 15 residues. CDR1 is LGHDT and CDR2 is YNNKEL in the germline V gene (reference sequence).

The rearrangement links TRBV2 to TRBJ2-7; 8 bases agree with TRBD1. The V and J ends lost 7 bases and 0 bases, in that order; junction bases with no gene match: 5. The germline V gene has CDR1 SNHLY and CDR2 FYNNEI. The CDR3 loop spans 14 amino acids. The DNA for the CDR3 is TGTGCCAGCAAAGGTACAGGGGGCTCCTACGAGCAGTACTTC. It translates to CASKGTGGSYEQYF.

The gene calls are TRBV6-1 and TRBJ1-3, with 10 positions matching TRBD1. The trim removed 3 bases at V and 2 bases at J, leaving 1 base unmatched. There are 15 residues in the CDR3. CDR1 and CDR2 from the germline V gene are MNHNS and SASEGT. CDR3 amino acids: CASSEGTGAGNTIYF. For the CDR3, the DNA is TGTGCCAGCAGTGAGGGGACAGGGGCTGGAAACACCATATATTTT.